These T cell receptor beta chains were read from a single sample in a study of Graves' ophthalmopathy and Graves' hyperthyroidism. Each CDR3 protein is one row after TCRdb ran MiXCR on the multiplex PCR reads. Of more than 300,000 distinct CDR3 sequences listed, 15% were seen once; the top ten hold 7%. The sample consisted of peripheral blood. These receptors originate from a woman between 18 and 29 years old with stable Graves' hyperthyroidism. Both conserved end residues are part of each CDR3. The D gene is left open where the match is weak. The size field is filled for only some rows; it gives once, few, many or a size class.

CDR3 protein: CASSYLGGTEALF
CDR3 DNA: TGTGCCAGCAGTTACTTAGGGGGCACTGAAGCTTTGTTT
D gene: TRBD1
J gene: TRBJ1-1
V gene: TRBV6-5
clone size: NA

CDR3 protein: CASSLWGVGANVLTF
CDR3 DNA: TGTGCCAGCAGCCTCTGGGGGGTTGGGGCCAACGTCCTGACTTTC
D gene: NA
J gene: TRBJ2-6
V gene: TRBV12-3/TRBV12-4
clone size: NA

CDR3 protein: CASSVDEGYGYTF
CDR3 DNA: TGTGCCAGCAGCGTAGATGAGGGGTATGGCTACACCTTC
D gene: NA
J gene: TRBJ1-2
V gene: TRBV9
clone size: few

CDR3 protein: CASSQEGSYTGELFF
CDR3 DNA: TGCGCCAGCAGCCAAGAGGGCAGCTACACCGGGGAGCTGTTTTTT
D gene: NA
J gene: TRBJ2-2
V gene: TRBV4-1
clone size: many

CDR3 protein: CASSSDGGSAYEQYF
CDR3 DNA: TGTGCCAGCAGTTCCGACGGCGGGAGTGCCTACGAGCAGTACTTC
D gene: TRBD2
J gene: TRBJ2-7
V gene: TRBV6-2/TRBV6-3
clone size: NA

CDR3 protein: CASSVGHRDGQSSYEQYF
CDR3 DNA: TGTGCCAGCAGCGTAGGGCATCGGGATGGACAAAGCTCCTACGAGCAGTACTTC
D gene: NA
J gene: TRBJ2-7
V gene: TRBV9
clone size: many

CDR3 protein: CATSRDYPGAIETQYF
CDR3 DNA: TGTGCCACCAGCAGAGATTATCCCGGGGCCATAGAGACCCAGTACTTC
D gene: NA
J gene: TRBJ2-5
V gene: TRBV15
clone size: many

CDR3 protein: CASSLGRGIRALGWTQYF
CDR3 DNA: TGTGCCAGCAGCTTAGGGAGGGGTATCCGGGCCCTGGGGTGGACCCAGTACTTC
D gene: NA
J gene: TRBJ2-5
V gene: TRBV7-2
clone size: many

CDR3 protein: CASRTGTAKPEAFF
CDR3 DNA: TGTGCCAGCAGGACCGGGACAGCGAAACCTGAAGCTTTCTTT
D gene: TRBD1
J gene: TRBJ1-1
V gene: TRBV6-2/TRBV6-3
clone size: NA

CDR3 protein: CASSPPEERDSGTGAEFYGYTF
CDR3 DNA: TGTGCCAGCAGCCCCCCGGAAGAAAGGGATTCCGGGACCGGGGCAGAGTTCTATGGCTACACCTTC
D gene: NA
J gene: TRBJ1-2
V gene: TRBV14
clone size: NA

CDR3 protein: CASKLGPGIGKDYGYTF
CDR3 DNA: TGTGCCAGTAAATTAGGCCCAGGGATCGGGAAGGACTATGGCTACACCTTC
D gene: NA
J gene: TRBJ1-2
V gene: TRBV19
clone size: many

CDR3 protein: CSVSGSLNTEAFF
CDR3 DNA: TGCAGTGTAAGCGGCAGTTTGAACACTGAAGCTTTCTTT
D gene: NA
J gene: TRBJ1-1
V gene: TRBV20-1
clone size: many

CDR3 protein: CASSPYRGFNTEAFF
CDR3 DNA: TGTGCCAGCAGTCCCTACCGGGGTTTTAACACTGAAGCTTTCTTT
D gene: NA
J gene: TRBJ1-1
V gene: TRBV27
clone size: many

CDR3 protein: CASSIFQAGTGVQETQYF
CDR3 DNA: TGTGCCAGTAGTATTTTTCAAGCCGGGACAGGAGTTCAAGAGACCCAGTACTTC
D gene: TRBD1
J gene: TRBJ2-5
V gene: TRBV19
clone size: NA

CDR3 protein: CASSQDSGGLYEQYF
CDR3 DNA: TGCGCCAGCAGCCAAGATTCCGGGGGGCTCTACGAGCAGTACTTC
D gene: NA
J gene: TRBJ2-7
V gene: TRBV4-1
clone size: many

CDR3 protein: CASSPQAFAGTGNTGELFF
CDR3 DNA: TGTGCCAGCAGCCCGCAAGCCTTCGCCGGGACAGGAAACACCGGGGAGCTGTTTTTT
D gene: TRBD1
J gene: TRBJ2-2
V gene: TRBV4-2
clone size: NA

CDR3 protein: CASSTAVDNSPLHF
CDR3 DNA: TGTGCCAGCTCTACGGCAGTCGATAATTCACCCCTCCACTTT
D gene: NA
J gene: TRBJ1-6
V gene: TRBV6-2/TRBV6-3
clone size: many

CDR3 protein: CASIKSRGDGYTF
CDR3 DNA: TGTGCCAGCATTAAGTCCAGGGGAGATGGCTACACCTTC
D gene: NA
J gene: TRBJ1-2
V gene: TRBV6-5
clone size: NA

CDR3 protein: CSARAGLTLGEQYF
CDR3 DNA: TGCAGTGCTAGAGCGGGCTTGACGTTGGGCGAGCAGTACTTC
D gene: NA
J gene: TRBJ2-7
V gene: TRBV20-1
clone size: once

CDR3 protein: CASSLEANTEASF
CDR3 DNA: TGCGCCAGCAGCTTGGAGGCAAACACTGAAGCTTCCTTT
D gene: NA
J gene: TRBJ1-1
V gene: TRBV5-1
clone size: NA

CDR3 protein: CASSGQGRDGYTF
CDR3 DNA: TGTGCCAGCAGTGGACAGGGCAGGGATGGCTACACCTTC
D gene: TRBD1
J gene: TRBJ1-2
V gene: TRBV6-2/TRBV6-3
clone size: NA

CDR3 protein: CASSELGRETQYF
CDR3 DNA: TGTGCCAGCAGTGAGTTGGGGCGGGAGACCCAGTACTTC
D gene: NA
J gene: TRBJ2-5
V gene: TRBV6-1
clone size: many

CDR3 protein: CATSGQRVNTGELFF
CDR3 DNA: TGTGCCACCAGCGGTCAGAGGGTAAACACCGGGGAGCTGTTTTTT
D gene: NA
J gene: TRBJ2-2
V gene: TRBV15
clone size: many

CDR3 protein: CASSPNDYGYTF
CDR3 DNA: TGTGCCAGCAGTCCCAATGACTATGGCTACACCTTC
D gene: NA
J gene: TRBJ1-2
V gene: TRBV6-1
clone size: many

CDR3 protein: CASSEGTGWSPPLHF
CDR3 DNA: TGCGCCAGCAGCGAAGGGACAGGGTGGAGTCCACCCCTCCACTTT
D gene: TRBD1
J gene: TRBJ1-6
V gene: TRBV5-1
clone size: many

CDR3 protein: CSARDRGLQETQYF
CDR3 DNA: TGCAGTGCTAGGGACAGGGGGCTTCAAGAGACCCAGTACTTC
D gene: TRBD1
J gene: TRBJ2-5
V gene: TRBV20-1
clone size: many

CDR3 protein: CASSLQGDHQPQHF
CDR3 DNA: TGCGCCAGCAGCCTACAGGGGGACCATCAGCCCCAGCATTTT
D gene: TRBD1
J gene: TRBJ1-5
V gene: TRBV5-1
clone size: NA

CDR3 protein: CSVPKDRMNTEAFF
CDR3 DNA: TGCAGCGTTCCTAAGGACCGGATGAACACTGAAGCTTTCTTT
D gene: NA
J gene: TRBJ1-1
V gene: TRBV29-1
clone size: NA

CDR3 protein: CASSLALGGSTF
CDR3 DNA: TGTGCCAGCAGTTTAGCGCTGGGGGGTAGCACCTTC
D gene: NA
J gene: TRBJ1-2
V gene: TRBV12-3/TRBV12-4
clone size: NA

CDR3 protein: CANSPPSGSNTGELFF
CDR3 DNA: TGTGCCAACTCACCACCGTCTGGCTCGAACACCGGGGAGCTGTTTTTT
D gene: NA
J gene: TRBJ2-2
V gene: TRBV18
clone size: NA

CDR3 protein: CASTDGLEETQYF
CDR3 DNA: TGTGCCAGCACCGACGGGCTCGAAGAGACCCAGTACTTC
D gene: NA
J gene: TRBJ2-5
V gene: TRBV6-1
clone size: many

CDR3 protein: CSASALGRHGEQYF
CDR3 DNA: TGCAGTGCTAGCGCTTTAGGACGGCACGGCGAGCAGTACTTC
D gene: NA
J gene: TRBJ2-7
V gene: TRBV20-1
clone size: many

CDR3 protein: CATSDFGHLTGAEAFF
CDR3 DNA: TGTGCCACCAGTGATTTTGGACACCTGACCGGGGCTGAAGCTTTCTTT
D gene: NA
J gene: TRBJ1-1
V gene: TRBV24-1
clone size: few

CDR3 protein: CASSLYSLGAGYGYTF
CDR3 DNA: TGTGCCAGCAGCTTATATAGTTTAGGGGCCGGCTATGGCTACACCTTC
D gene: NA
J gene: TRBJ1-2
V gene: TRBV7-9
clone size: many

CDR3 protein: CASSDSQFGGLNTEAFF
CDR3 DNA: TGTGCCAGCAGTGACAGCCAGTTCGGGGGGTTGAACACTGAAGCTTTCTTT
D gene: NA
J gene: TRBJ1-1
V gene: TRBV6-4
clone size: NA

CDR3 protein: CASSLRGFNTEAFF
CDR3 DNA: TGTGCCAGCAGCTTAAGAGGATTTAACACTGAAGCTTTCTTT
D gene: NA
J gene: TRBJ1-1
V gene: TRBV11-3
clone size: few

CDR3 protein: CASTPAGRGGSGYTF
CDR3 DNA: TGTGCCAGCACCCCAGCGGGGAGGGGGGGGTCTGGCTACACCTTC
D gene: NA
J gene: TRBJ1-2
V gene: TRBV12-3/TRBV12-4
clone size: NA